This entry concerns a single T cell receptor (beta chain). This table comes from immunoSEQ multiplex PCR, and its TCRdb copy is limited to in-frame clones, with some not included. Here the sample spans about 64,000 clones, 98% being singletons. CDR3 length equals 14 residues. Germline CDR1 reads SGHNT; CDR2 reads YYREEE (reference sequence). J gave up 4 bases and V 3 bases, and 1 base lay outside the gene matches. The sample originates from a study of Tregs in tolerant kidney transplant recipients. The receptor was derived from a human donor who received a combined kidney and bone marrow transplant. This chain links TRBV5-4 with TRBJ2-3; TRBD2 matches at 11 bases. The sequences come from Tregs from blood, collected before the transplant. CDR3 protein: CASSWGLAADTQYF. CDR3 nucleotides: TGTGCCAGCAGCTGGGGACTAGCGGCAGATACGCAGTATTTT.